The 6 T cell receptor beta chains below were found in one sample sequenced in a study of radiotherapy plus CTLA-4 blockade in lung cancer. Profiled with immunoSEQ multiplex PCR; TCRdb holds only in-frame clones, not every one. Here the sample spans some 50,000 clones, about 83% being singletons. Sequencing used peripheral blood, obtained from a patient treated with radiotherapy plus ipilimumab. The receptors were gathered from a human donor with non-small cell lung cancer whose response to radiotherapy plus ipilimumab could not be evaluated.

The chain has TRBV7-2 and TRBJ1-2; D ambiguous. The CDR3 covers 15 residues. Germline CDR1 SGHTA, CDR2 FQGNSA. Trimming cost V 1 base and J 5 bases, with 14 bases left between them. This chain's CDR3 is CASSLGRESIYGYTF. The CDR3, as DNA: TGTGCCAGCAGCTTAGGGCGGGAGTCTATTTATGGCTACACCTTC.

This chain's CDR3 is CASSLYTGPDGYTF. The CDR3 bases are TGTGCCAGCAGCTTATATACAGGCCCGGATGGCTACACCTTC. The chain couples TRBV7-6 to TRBJ1-2, with D perhaps TRBD1 (5 bases). Germline CDR1 SGHVS, CDR2 FNYEAQ. This CDR3 has 14 residues. The V end lost 2 bases, the J end lost 6 bases, and 13 bases lay between the germline ends. Using reference TRBV7-6 and TRBJ1-2 for the parts outside the CDR3, the full variable domain is GAGVSQSPRYKVTKRGQDVALRCDPISGHVSLYWYRQALGQGPEFLTYFNYEAQQDKSGLPNDRFSAERPEGSISTLTIQRTEQRDSAMYRCASSLYTGPDGYTFGSGTRLTVV.

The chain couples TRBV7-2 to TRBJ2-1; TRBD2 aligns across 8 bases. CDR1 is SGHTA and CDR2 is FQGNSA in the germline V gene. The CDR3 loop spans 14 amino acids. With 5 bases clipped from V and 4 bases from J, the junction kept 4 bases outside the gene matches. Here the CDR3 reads CASSRIAGYNEQFF. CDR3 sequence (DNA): TGTGCCAGCAGCCGTATAGCGGGATACAATGAGCAGTTCTTC.

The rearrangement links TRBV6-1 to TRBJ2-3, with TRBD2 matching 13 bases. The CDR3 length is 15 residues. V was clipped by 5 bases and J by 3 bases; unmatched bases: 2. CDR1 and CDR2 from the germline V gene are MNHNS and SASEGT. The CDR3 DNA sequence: TGTGCCAGCAGTTGGACTAGCGGGAGTACAGATACGCAGTATTTT. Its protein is CASSWTSGSTDTQYF.

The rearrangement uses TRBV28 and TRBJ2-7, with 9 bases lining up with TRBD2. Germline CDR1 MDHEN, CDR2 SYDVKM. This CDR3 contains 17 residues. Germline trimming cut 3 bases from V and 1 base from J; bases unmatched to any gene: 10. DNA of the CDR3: TGTGCCAGCAGTTTGTTGGCTAGCGGGATTGGGTCCTACGAGCAGTACTTC. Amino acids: CASSLLASGIGSYEQYF.

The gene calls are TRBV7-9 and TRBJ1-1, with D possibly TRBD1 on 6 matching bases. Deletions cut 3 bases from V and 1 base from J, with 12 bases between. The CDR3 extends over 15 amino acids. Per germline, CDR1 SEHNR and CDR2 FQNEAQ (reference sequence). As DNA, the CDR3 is TGTGCCAGCAGCTTCGGGAAGGGACAGAACACTGAAGCTTTCTTT. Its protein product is CASSFGKGQNTEAFF.